The clone carrying this TCR beta chain appeared a few times. This entry belongs to a study of T-cell reconstitution after alpha-beta-depleted transplantation in children. The CDR3 extends over 14 amino acids. CDR1 and CDR2 from the germline V gene are DFQATT and SNEGSKA (reference sequence). Trimming left V 6 bases short and J 5 bases short, with 17 bases between. Molecular barcoding with unique molecular identifiers was used for the TCRbeta library. TCRdb re-called the PCR reads through MiXCR, storing one row per CDR3 protein. The top ten hold 4% to 6% of the sample, which has about 250,000 distinct CDR3 sequences, 24% seen once.

The sequence was obtained from a female patient between 2 and 10 years old who had a stem cell transplant for congenital amegakaryocytic thrombocytopenia, so the T cells may come from the graft donor. The rearrangement links TRBV20-1 to TRBJ2-1, with unresolved D. The material sequenced was PBMCs, mostly from graft donor cells, taken 360 days after TCRalphabeta/CD19-depleted stem cell transplant. CDR3 sequence reads: CSAVKDLSNNEQFF. The CDR3, as DNA: TGCAGTGCCGTTAAAGATCTATCCAACAATGAGCAGTTCTTC.